Presented here are 8 T cell receptor beta chains from one specimen sequenced in a study of blood T cell repertoires in COVID-19 (TCRdb year 2020). Library construction relied on the immunoSEQ multiplex PCR assay. TCRdb's version of the immuneACCESS table is confined to in-frame rearrangements and falls short of the full clone set. An unresolved V gene accounts for under half of the shortfall where checked; the remainder is of unknown origin. The sample table holds 150,000 to 180,000 clones, of which around 83% were seen once. 9.5% to 13% of the sample is in the top ten clones. The sample was peripheral blood. The receptors derive from an older woman with COVID-19, enrolled during active disease.

The sample holds one count of this clone. J is TRBJ1-3 and V is TRBV28; possibly TRBD1 for D (5 bases). With 6 bases removed from V and 0 bases from J, the gap between germline ends came to 12 bases. The germline V gene encodes CDR1 MDHEN and CDR2 SYDVKM. This CDR3 has 15 residues. The CDR3 here is CASRPATASGNTIYF. The CDR3 DNA reads as TGTGCCAGCAGACCTGCGACAGCCTCTGGAAACACCATATATTTT.

This rearrangement joins TRBV2 to TRBJ2-7, with D hard to call. The length of the CDR3 is 15 residues. Trimming left V 0 bases short and J 1 base short, with 10 bases between. The germline V gene has CDR1 SNHLY and CDR2 FYNNEI. The CDR3 reads CASSEATLRSYEQYF. The CDR3 bases are TGTGCCAGCAGTGAAGCAACCCTCCGGTCCTACGAGCAGTACTTC.

V gene TRBV13 combines with J gene TRBJ1-1; the D is unclear. This CDR3 has 13 residues. V gave up 5 bases and J gave up 11 bases, with 18 bases separating them. CDR1 PRHDT and CDR2 FYEKMQ come from the germline V gene (reference sequence). CDR3: CASSRQTWGGAFF. The DNA for the CDR3 is TGTGCCAGCAGCCGCCAGACCTGGGGAGGCGCTTTCTTT.

The J gene is TRBJ1-5, the V gene TRBV19; 12 bases are shared with TRBD1. Germline V CDR1 and CDR2: LNHDA, SQIVND (reference sequence). The V gene end was trimmed by 5 bases and the J gene end by 6 bases; junction bases not matched to a gene: 5. The CDR3 is 15 amino acids. CDR3 sequence: CASSSGTGGSQPQHF. In nucleotides, the CDR3 is TGTGCCAGTAGTTCCGGGACAGGGGGCAGTCAGCCCCAGCATTTT.

The chain combines TRBV29-1 with TRBJ2-7, with a weak D call TRBD2 (6 bases). Germline loops: CDR1 SQVTM, CDR2 ANQGSEA. The CDR3 runs to 15 residues. V was cut by 4 bases and J by 4 bases, with 20 bases left in between. The DNA for the CDR3 is TGCAGCGTTGTGGAGGTCGGTGCAGGGAGGTACGAGCAGTACTTC. This encodes CSVVEVGAGRYEQYF.

This chain joins TRBV4-1 and TRBJ1-1, with TRBD1 as a possible D gene (6 bases). The germline V gene has CDR1 MGHRA and CDR2 YSYEKL. The CDR3 is 16 amino acids. Trimming took 6 bases from V and 1 from J, leaving 18 bases between them. The CDR3 sequence: CASSPPRGHQNTEAFF. The CDR3 nucleotides are TGCGCCAGCAGTCCTCCTAGGGGACACCAGAACACTGAAGCTTTCTTT.

The chain recombines TRBV7-9 with TRBJ2-5, with 7 positions matching TRBD1. CDR3 length equals 16 residues. Germline CDR1 SEHNR, CDR2 FQNEAQ (reference sequence). V lost 5 bases to trimming and J lost 4 bases; unmatched junction nucleotides: 13. CDR3 sequence reads: CASSQDQTGHGETQYF. CDR3 sequence (DNA): TGTGCCAGCAGCCAGGACCAGACAGGGCATGGAGAGACCCAGTACTTC.

The chain couples TRBV29-1 to TRBJ2-1, with D unclear. The CDR3 extends over 14 amino acids. The germline V and J ends were trimmed by 1 base and 8 bases, with 15 bases remaining between them. Germline CDR1 is SQVTM and CDR2 is ANQGSEA. The CDR3, as DNA: TGCAGCGTTGAAGGGGCCCAGAAGTCGGATGAGCAGTTCTTC. Translated, it gives CSVEGAQKSDEQFF.